These 26 T cell receptor beta chains came from one sample sequenced in a study of CD8 T cells in ankylosing spondylitis. Via MiXCR, TCRdb re-called the 5' RACE reads, giving one row per CDR3 protein. The sample holds some 140,000 distinct CDR3 sequences; about 6.7% are singletons and the top ten take roughly 12%. Sequencing was carried out using blood, either unsorted or a sorted T cell fraction (not recorded which). These receptors were obtained from a female donor with ankylosing spondylitis or in good health (not recorded which).

Worth noting for this clonotype: Given a much more abundant clone one base away, this may be a read error. The V and J genes are TRBV20-1 and TRBJ2-3; 11 positions agree with TRBD2. The CDR3 has 16 residues. The germline CDR1 and CDR2 sequences are DFQATT and SNEGSKA (reference sequence). CDR3 residues: CSASSSSGGWTATQYF. In nucleotides, the CDR3 is TGCAGTGCTAGCTCTTCTAGCGGGGGGTGGACAGCTACGCAGTATTTT.

This clonotype was detected ten times or more. The rearrangement joins TRBV15 to TRBJ1-4, with no clear D. CDR3 length equals 16 residues. V gave up 0 bases and J gave up 5 bases, with 13 bases separating them. Germline CDR1 and CDR2: LNHNV and YYDKDF (reference sequence). The CDR3 spells CATSRDLPGANEKLFF. CDR3 sequence (DNA): TGTGCCACCAGCAGAGATCTCCCAGGAGCAAATGAAAAACTGTTTTTT. Variable domain in full (rest from reference TRBV15 and TRBJ1-4): DAMVIQNPRYQVTQFGKPVTLSCSQTLNHNVMYWYQQKSSQAPKLLFHYYDKDFNNEADTPDNFQSRRPNTSFCFLDIRSPGLGDTAMYLCATSRDLPGANEKLFFGSGTQLSVL.

This clonotype was seen many times. This rearrangement joins TRBV5-1 to TRBJ2-1, with 12 bases matching TRBD2. Germline-derived CDR1 and CDR2 are SGHRS and YFSETQ. V was pared by 0 bases and J by 7 bases, with 5 bases of the junction left unmatched. This CDR3 region has 16 residues. CDR3 DNA: TGCGCCAGCAGCTTGGTCGCTAGCGGGGGGGCGAATGAGCAGTTCTTC. This translates into CASSLVASGGANEQFF.

In this sample, this clonotype turned up many times. Written as DNA, the CDR3 is TGTGCCAGCAGCAACGACGCCAGAGATACGCAGTATTTT. It codes for CASSNDARDTQYF. The chain uses TRBV7-6 and TRBJ2-3; no reliable D call. CDR1 and CDR2 (germline): SGHVS, FNYEAQ. The CDR3 has 13 residues. V dropped 5 bases and J dropped 5 bases, with 11 bases sitting between them.

This clonotype showed up many times. V and J are TRBV10-3 and TRBJ1-1, with a tentative D call TRBD1 (6 bases). V was clipped by 4 bases and J by 5 bases, with 11 bases between them. The CDR3 is 13 amino acids. Per germline, CDR1 ENHRY and CDR2 SYGVKD. The CDR3 here is CAISVPGQTEAFF. CDR3 in DNA: TGTGCCATCAGTGTGCCAGGACAGACTGAAGCTTTCTTT.

This sequence joins TRBV28 and TRBJ1-2; D unresolved. Trimming cost V 3 bases and J 8 bases, with 10 bases left between them. The CDR3 has 12 residues. The germline gives CDR1 MDHEN, CDR2 SYDVKM. The CDR3 protein is CASSFSAGGYTF. CDR3 coding DNA: TGTGCCAGCAGTTTCAGCGCCGGGGGCTACACCTTC.

This chain links TRBV30 with TRBJ1-6; D is undetermined. Trimming removed 4 bases at V and 6 bases at J, with 19 bases between. In germline, CDR1 is GTSNPN, CDR2 SVGIG (reference sequence). The CDR3 consists of 16 residues. The CDR3 spells CAWTNLLGMSNSPLHF. The CDR3 bases are TGTGCCTGGACCAACCTACTCGGGATGTCTAATTCACCCCTCCACTTT. The variable domain in full, with the rest retrieved from reference TRBV30 and TRBJ1-6, is SQTIHQWPATLVQPVGSPLSLECTVEGTSNPNLYWYRQAAGRGLQLLFYSVGIGQISSEVPQNLSASRPQDRQFILSSKKLLLSDSGFYLCAWTNLLGMSNSPLHFGNGTRLTVT.

This clonotype was counted ten times or more. The genes are TRBV20-1 and TRBJ2-7; possible D gene TRBD1, 6 bases. The V end lost 1 base, the J end lost 5 bases, and 12 bases lay between the germline ends. This CDR3 has 13 residues. The germline CDR1 and CDR2 sequences are DFQATT and SNEGSKA (reference sequence). As DNA, the CDR3 is TGCAGTGCTAGAGGCAGGGGAGAGAACGAGCAGTACTTC. Amino acids: CSARGRGENEQYF.

The table lists this clonotype with many counts. The chain recombines TRBV3-1 with TRBJ2-5, with D perhaps TRBD1 (5 bases). The ends were cut back, 4 bases at V and 5 bases at J, with 14 bases in the middle. Per the germline V gene, CDR1 is LGHDT and CDR2 is YNNKEL (reference sequence). This CDR3 has 14 amino acids. CDR3 DNA: TGTGCCAGCAGCCCACAGGACCTAGGGGAGACCCAGTACTTC. Translated: CASSPQDLGETQYF.

The table lists this clonotype with many counts. The chain couples TRBV24-1 to TRBJ2-1, with 10 bases fitting TRBD2. This CDR3 is built from 16 residues. The germline V gene has CDR1 KGHDR and CDR2 SFDVKD. After removal of 3 bases from V and 8 bases from J, the junction contained 9 bases not matched to a gene. The CDR3 loop reads CATSDEAGGPSDEQFF. Written as DNA, the CDR3 is TGTGCCACCAGTGATGAAGCGGGGGGGCCGTCTGATGAGCAGTTCTTC.

The V and J genes are TRBV4-2 and TRBJ2-7; D is unresolved. Germline-derived CDR1 and CDR2 are LGHNA and YNFKEQ. Trimming left V 10 bases short and J 2 bases short, with 15 bases between. The CDR3 runs to 13 residues. CDR3 bases: TGTGCCATCGGCACCGGGCTCCCCTACGAGCAGTACTTC. Its translation is CAIGTGLPYEQYF.

This clonotype has a count of ten or more. The V gene is TRBV5-1, the J gene TRBJ1-1; no clear D gene. Between the trimmed V and J ends, which lost 4 bases and 0 bases, there was a span of 7 bases. This CDR3 region has 13 residues. Germline V gene lookup returns CDR1 SGHRS and CDR2 YFSETQ. The CDR3 sequence is CASSGGLNTEAFF. The CDR3 DNA sequence: TGCGCCAGCAGCGGCGGTTTGAACACTGAAGCTTTCTTT.

About this clonotype itself: A much more abundant neighbour one base away suggests this may be a read error. J is TRBJ2-2 and V is TRBV5-4, with 9 bases fitting TRBD1. The CDR3 contains 15 residues. CDR1 and CDR2 (germline): SGHNT, YYREEE (reference sequence). The CDR3 protein is CASSKTGGDTGGLFF. The CDR3 coding sequence is TGTGCCAGCAGCAAGACAGGGGGGGACACCGGGGGGCTGTTTTTT.

The gene calls are TRBV7-2 and TRBJ2-3; D perhaps matches TRBD2 (7 bases). Looked up from germline, CDR1 is SGHTA and CDR2 is FQGNSA. Trimming took 1 base from V and 0 from J, leaving 14 bases between them. The length of the CDR3 is 17 residues. This CDR3 reads CASSLVSGGLSTDTQYF. The CDR3 nucleotides are TGTGCCAGCAGCTTAGTCTCGGGGGGCCTCAGCACAGATACGCAGTATTTT.

This clonotype was recorded many times. The V call is TRBV12-3 or TRBV12-4, the J call TRBJ2-2; 9 nucleotides match TRBD1. With 5 bases clipped from V and 5 bases from J, the junction kept 6 bases outside the gene matches. This CDR3 is 15 amino acids long. CDR3 coding DNA: TGTGCCAGCAGTACCGACAGGGGGGGAACCGGGGAGCTGTTTTTT. It translates to CASSTDRGGTGELFF.

Sample share makes this clonotype medium-sized. This CDR3 is CASSSSGGASNEQFF. The CDR3, as DNA: TGTGCCAGCAGCTCTAGCGGGGGGGCGTCCAATGAGCAGTTCTTC. The chain is built from TRBV7-6 and TRBJ2-1, with TRBD2 matching 12 bases. J lost 6 bases, V lost 4 bases, and 4 bases had no gene match. Per the germline V gene, CDR1 is SGHVS and CDR2 is FNYEAQ. CDR3 length equals 15 residues. The variable domain in full, with the rest retrieved from reference TRBV7-6 and TRBJ2-1, is GAGVSQSPRYKVTKRGQDVALRCDPISGHVSLYWYRQALGQGPEFLTYFNYEAQQDKSGLPNDRFSAERPEGSISTLTIQRTEQRDSAMYRCASSSSGGASNEQFFGPGTRLTVL.

This clonotype was observed at least ten times. CDR3 in DNA: TGCGCCAGTTCGCTAACGGACTCCGGGCGGTATGGCTACACCTTC. Its translation is CASSLTDSGRYGYTF. This chain uses TRBV5-1 with TRBJ1-2; D gene unclear. This CDR3 is built from 15 residues. V lost 8 bases and J lost 5, with 22 bases in between. CDR1 SGHRS and CDR2 YFSETQ come from the germline V gene. The full variable domain, in which reference TRBV5-1 and TRBJ1-2 provide the parts outside the CDR3, is KAGVTQTPRYLIKTRGQQVTLSCSPISGHRSVSWYQQTPGQGLQFLFEYFSETQRNKGNFPGRFSGRQFSNSRSEMNVSTLELGDSALYLCASSLTDSGRYGYTFGSGTRLTVV.

This clonotype was counted only a few times. One junction end does not reproduce the germline sequence, and a read error may be involved. V usage is TRBV29-1 and J usage is TRBJ1-5; D is undetermined. Germline CDR1 is SQVTM and CDR2 is ANQGSEA. The CDR3 contains 13 residues. The CDR3 protein is CSVQDPVEAVRAF. The DNA for the CDR3 is TGCAGCGTCCAAGATCCGGTCGAGGCGGTGAGGGCATTT.

This clonotype was seen many times. V and J are TRBV29-1 and TRBJ1-2; D not certain. CDR3 length: 10 amino acids. Per the germline V gene, CDR1 is SQVTM and CDR2 is ANQGSEA. CDR3 protein: CTNEESGYTF. The CDR3 DNA sequence: TGCACCAACGAGGAGTCTGGCTACACCTTC.

This clonotype was detected ten times or more. The chain recombines TRBV20-1 with TRBJ2-3, with 8 nucleotides matching TRBD1. Trimming cost V 0 bases and J 4 bases; bases outside gene matches: 3. Germline V CDR1 and CDR2: DFQATT, SNEGSKA (reference sequence). There are 14 residues in the CDR3. CDR3 nucleotide sequence: TGCAGTGCTAGAGAGGACAGGGCCGCAGATACGCAGTATTTT. It codes for CSAREDRAADTQYF.

In its sample, this clonotype was seen many times. V is TRBV29-1 and J is TRBJ2-1; TRBD1 might be the D (5 bases). Trimming took 6 bases from V and 0 from J, leaving 12 bases between them. Germline-derived CDR1 and CDR2 are SQVTM and ANQGSEA. This CDR3 has 14 amino acids. Here the CDR3 reads CSVEDTRSYNEQFF. Here the CDR3 DNA reads TGCAGCGTCGAGGACACACGCTCCTACAATGAGCAGTTCTTC.

The gene calls are TRBV20-1 and TRBJ1-2, with D possibly being TRBD1 (6 bases). The germline V and J ends were trimmed by 7 bases and 8 bases, with 14 bases remaining between them. Looked up from germline, CDR1 is DFQATT and CDR2 is SNEGSKA (reference sequence). CDR3 length equals 11 residues. The chain's CDR3 is CSGGRGPGYTF. The DNA for the CDR3 is TGCAGTGGCGGCCGGGGGCCGGGCTACACCTTC.

This clonotype was observed a few times. This rearrangement joins TRBV5-1 to TRBJ1-3; TRBD1 aligns across 8 bases. After removal of 5 bases from V and 4 bases from J, the junction contained 11 bases not matched to a gene. Germline V gives CDR1 SGHRS, CDR2 YFSETQ. The CDR3 length is 16 residues. CDR3 protein: CASRLTGDSGGNTIYF. CDR3 DNA sequence: TGCGCCAGCAGACTGACAGGGGATTCTGGAGGAAACACCATATATTTT. Combining the CDR3 with reference TRBV5-1 and TRBJ1-3 gives the whole variable domain KAGVTQTPRYLIKTRGQQVTLSCSPISGHRSVSWYQQTPGQGLQFLFEYFSETQRNKGNFPGRFSGRQFSNSRSEMNVSTLELGDSALYLCASRLTGDSGGNTIYFGEGSWLTVV.

This clonotype was recorded only once. The V gene is TRBV12-5, the J gene TRBJ1-1; possible D gene TRBD1, 5 bases. The CDR3 covers 14 residues. Trimming removed 1 base from V and 0 bases from J, with 6 bases in between. CDR1 and CDR2 (germline): LGHNT, FRNRAP. CDR3 in amino acids: CASGLDRMNTEAFF. CDR3 coding DNA: TGTGCTAGTGGTTTGGACAGGATGAACACTGAAGCTTTCTTT.

This clonotype showed up many times. The rearrangement uses TRBV2 and TRBJ1-1; D is unresolved. The CDR3 runs to 14 residues. Germline V gives CDR1 SNHLY, CDR2 FYNNEI. Between the trimmed V and J ends, which lost 6 bases and 5 bases, there was a span of 16 bases. As DNA, the CDR3 is TGTGCCAGCAGGGGGAGAGATCGGTTAACTGAAGCTTTCTTT. It specifies CASRGRDRLTEAFF.

This clonotype showed up many times. V is TRBV12-3 or TRBV12-4 and J is TRBJ1-6, with 8 bases lining up with TRBD1. The CDR3 runs to 15 residues. The junction had 9 bases not matched to a gene; V was cut back by 6 bases and J by 8 bases. The CDR3 loop reads CASRQQGQADSPLHF. The CDR3, as DNA: TGTGCCAGCAGGCAACAGGGACAGGCGGATTCACCCCTCCACTTT.